This passage covers 25 T cell receptor beta chains from one sample sequenced in a study of cytomegalovirus exposure and HLA in healthy donors. PCR amplification relied on 60 Vbeta primers (plus 13 Jbeta primers). Assay used: immunoSEQ multiplex PCR; TCRdb lists only in-frame clones, some missing. The table for this sample gives over 40,000 clones. Sequencing used PBMCs. All receptors come from a woman aged 40 to 50 in good health and CMV-seronegative.

The chain has TRBV5-1 and TRBJ1-1, with 7 bases aligning to TRBD1. With V trimmed by 2 bases and J by 1 base, 8 bases remained unmatched. Germline V gives CDR1 SGHRS, CDR2 YFSETQ. CDR3 length: 16 residues. The CDR3 sequence: CASSLNPGQKNTEAFF. The CDR3 DNA sequence: TGCGCCAGCAGCTTAAACCCGGGACAGAAGAACACTGAAGCTTTCTTT.

The chain couples TRBV19 to TRBJ1-1, with D possibly TRBD1 on 6 matching bases. The CDR3 spans 15 residues. V was trimmed by 0 bases and J by 3 bases, leaving 11 bases between them. Looked up from germline, CDR1 is LNHDA and CDR2 is SQIVND (reference sequence). The DNA for the CDR3 is TGTGCCAGTAGTATAGACCCGGACAGCTACACTGAAGCTTTCTTT. It encodes CASSIDPDSYTEAFF.

This chain links TRBV6-6 with TRBJ1-1, with D possibly TRBD1 on 5 matching bases. The V end lost 6 bases, the J end lost 3 bases, and 8 bases lay between the germline ends. Germline V gene sequence: CDR1 MNHNY, CDR2 SVGAGI (reference sequence). The CDR3 spans 12 residues. In DNA form, the CDR3 reads TGTGCCAGCAGCGACAGAGACACTGAAGCTTTCTTT. It yields the protein CASSDRDTEAFF.

J is TRBJ1-2 and V is TRBV4-1; unclear D gene. Germline CDR1 reads MGHRA; CDR2 reads YSYEKL. V was shortened by 2 bases and J by 2 bases, with 12 bases between the two germline ends. The CDR3 extends over 15 amino acids. Here the CDR3 DNA reads TGCGCCAGCAGCCAACCGCGGCAGCCGAACTATGGCTACACCTTC. As protein: CASSQPRQPNYGYTF.

V is TRBV6-5 and J is TRBJ2-7; 9 bases are a match to TRBD1. The CDR3 runs 15 residues. The V gene end was trimmed by 4 bases and the J gene end by 7 bases; junction bases not matched to a gene: 11. CDR1 is MNHEY, CDR2 SVGAGI, per germline. DNA for the CDR3: TGTGCCAGCAGTTCGACCGGGACAGGGAGTTTTGAGCAGTACTTC. Residues: CASSSTGTGSFEQYF.

The V gene is TRBV7-9, the J gene TRBJ1-2; 11 bases are shared with TRBD1. Losses at the gene ends were 5 bases for V and 8 bases for J; bases not matched to a gene: 7. Germline CDR1 reads SEHNR; CDR2 reads FQNEAQ (reference sequence). This CDR3 is 14 amino acids long. CDR3 sequence (DNA): TGTGCCAGCAGCGTCCGGGACAGGGGGTACGGCTACACCTTC. Translating gives CASSVRDRGYGYTF.

This chain uses TRBV6-1 with TRBJ1-1, with D unresolved. Germline loops: CDR1 MNHNS, CDR2 SASEGT. Trimming left V 4 bases short and J 1 base short, with 4 bases between. This CDR3 comprises 12 residues. The CDR3: CASSGQNTEAFF. CDR3 nucleotide sequence: TGTGCCAGCAGTGGACAGAACACTGAAGCTTTCTTT.

As concerns this clone: The junction shows a germline mismatch at one end, possibly a read error. V gene TRBV18 combines with J gene TRBJ2-1; possibly TRBD2 for D (5 bases). Germline CDR1 KGHSH, CDR2 LQKENI. This CDR3 spans 14 amino acids. This chain's CDR3 is CASSEGSSDNEQFF. The CDR3 region has the DNA TGTGCCAGCTCCGAGGGAAGCTCCGACAATGAGCAGTTCTTC.

J is TRBJ1-6 and V is TRBV25-1, with unresolved D. The CDR3 is 16 amino acids. Germline CDR1 reads MGHDK; CDR2 reads SYGVNS. Trimming took off 0 bases at V and 6 bases at J, with 12 bases between the two ends. The CDR3 loop is CASSEYGAGSNSPLHF. The CDR3 region has the DNA TGTGCCAGCAGTGAATATGGCGCAGGCAGTAATTCACCCCTCCACTTT.

The chain recombines TRBV28 with TRBJ2-7, with 10 bases fitting TRBD1. CDR3 length: 15 amino acids. Per the germline V gene, CDR1 is MDHEN and CDR2 is SYDVKM. Trimming took 4 bases from V and 1 from J; bases not matched to a gene: 4. CDR3 sequence reads: CASSSPGQGSYEQYF. The DNA of the CDR3 is TGTGCCAGCAGTTCACCGGGACAGGGGTCCTACGAGCAGTACTTC.

This chain joins TRBV19 and TRBJ1-5; 11 positions match TRBD1. The CDR3 length is 16 residues. Germline V gene lookup returns CDR1 LNHDA and CDR2 SQIVND (reference sequence). J was trimmed by 7 bases and V by 1 base; bases with no gene match: 6. CDR3 sequence: CASSIVRDRGYQPQHF. Written as DNA, the CDR3 is TGTGCCAGTAGTATAGTTAGGGACAGGGGGTACCAGCCCCAGCATTTT.

The J gene is TRBJ2-2, the V gene TRBV12-5, with D maybe TRBD1 (7 bases). The V end lost 2 bases, the J end lost 7 bases, and 14 bases lay between the germline ends. CDR3 length equals 15 residues. Germline CDR1 reads LGHNT; CDR2 reads FRNRAP. The CDR3 bases are TGTGCTAGTGGTTTGTCGACAGGGAGGCACGGGGAGCTGTTTTTT. It is translated as CASGLSTGRHGELFF.

V and J are TRBV11-3 and TRBJ2-7; 10 positions agree with TRBD2. V was pared by 7 bases and J by 1 base, with 4 bases of the junction left unmatched. Germline CDR1 reads SGHNT; CDR2 reads YENEEA. The CDR3 length is 14 residues. CDR3 DNA sequence: TGTGCCAGCATAAGCGGGGGGGGATCCTACGAGCAGTACTTC. Its protein is CASISGGGSYEQYF. Full variable domain (missing parts from reference TRBV11-3 and TRBJ2-7): EAGVVQSPRYKIIEKKQPVAFWCNPISGHNTLYWYLQNLGQGPELLIRYENEEAVDDSQLPKDRFSAERLKGVDSTLKIQPAELGDSAVYLCASISGGGSYEQYFGPGTRLTVT.

The chain combines TRBV19 with TRBJ2-7; D unresolved. The V end was cut by 10 bases, the J end by 1 base, with 17 bases between. This CDR3 contains 14 residues. The germline V gene encodes CDR1 LNHDA and CDR2 SQIVND (reference sequence). The chain's CDR3 is CATKVERQSYEQYF. The CDR3 DNA follows: TGTGCCACCAAAGTCGAGCGTCAGTCCTACGAGCAGTACTTC.

This chain connects TRBV18 to TRBJ1-5, with 7 positions matching TRBD1. V dropped 2 bases and J dropped 7; count of bases not matched to a gene: 11. This CDR3 is 16 amino acids long. The germline gives CDR1 KGHSH, CDR2 LQKENI. The CDR3 DNA reads as TGTGCCAGCTCACCATCTACAGGGGCTACCCTCCAGCCCCAGCATTTT. Amino acids: CASSPSTGATLQPQHF.

The rearrangement links TRBV29-1 to TRBJ1-2; the match to TRBD1 covers 11 bases. Germline CDR1 SQVTM, CDR2 ANQGSEA. This CDR3 has 15 amino acids. Losses at the gene ends were 7 bases for V and 2 bases for J; bases not matched to a gene: 9. In DNA form, the CDR3 reads TGCAGCGGTACAGGACAGGGGGCAATGAACTATGGCTACACCTTC. Translating it yields CSGTGQGAMNYGYTF.

This chain uses TRBV7-6 with TRBJ1-3; 9 bases agree with TRBD1. Germline lookup yields CDR1 SGHVS and CDR2 FNYEAQ. With V trimmed by 8 bases and J by 0 bases, 8 bases remained unmatched. The CDR3 is 16 residues long. The CDR3 nucleotides are TGTGCCAGCTGGGGACAGGGACCAATCTCTGGAAACACCATATATTTT. This translates into CASWGQGPISGNTIYF.

The V and J genes are TRBV7-2 and TRBJ2-7; D is uncertain. Trimming took off 0 bases at V and 9 bases at J, with 15 bases between the two ends. This CDR3 is 14 amino acids long. Germline V gene lookup returns CDR1 SGHTA and CDR2 FQGNSA. DNA for the CDR3: TGTGCCAGCAGCTTAGCGAGTATGGTAGAGCGGCAGTACTTC. It is translated as CASSLASMVERQYF.

The chain recombines TRBV19 with TRBJ2-5; 7 nucleotides line up with TRBD1. The last part of the DNA fits TRBJ2-7 better; the J call may be wrong. This CDR3 contains 15 residues. Germline loops: CDR1 LNHDA, CDR2 SQIVND (reference sequence). The CDR3 protein is CASRSTGMSWSEQYF. The CDR3 DNA follows: TGTGCCAGTAGATCGACAGGGATGAGTTGGTCCGAGCAGTACTTC.

This chain connects TRBV6-5 to TRBJ1-2, with 7 bases identical to TRBD1. The CDR3 is 15 residues long. Germline values: CDR1 MNHEY, CDR2 SVGAGI. V lost 0 bases and J lost 5; bases outside the gene matches: 6. CDR3 protein: CASSYSADREYGYTF. CDR3 in DNA: TGTGCCAGCAGTTACTCAGCCGACAGGGAGTATGGCTACACCTTC.

The V call is TRBV18, the J call TRBJ2-5, with unresolved D. The CDR3 extends over 15 amino acids. From germline, CDR1 is KGHSH and CDR2 LQKENI. V dropped 1 base and J dropped 5 bases, with 14 bases sitting between them. The CDR3 reads CASSPQEVVSETQYF. CDR3 sequence (DNA): TGTGCCAGCTCACCACAAGAGGTAGTATCGGAGACCCAGTACTTC.

This chain uses TRBV5-1 with TRBJ2-1; D not resolved. Looked up from germline, CDR1 is SGHRS and CDR2 is YFSETQ. V shed 4 bases and J shed 5 bases, with 13 bases lying between them. This CDR3 has 14 residues. CDR3 sequence (DNA): TGCGCCAGCAGCCTAATAGACACCGACAATGAGCAGTTCTTC. Residues: CASSLIDTDNEQFF.

The rearrangement links TRBV6-1 to TRBJ2-1; the match to TRBD2 covers 10 bases. CDR3 size: 15 residues. Looked up from germline, CDR1 is MNHNS and CDR2 is SASEGT. V lost 1 base to trimming and J lost 5 bases; unmatched junction nucleotides: 2. The CDR3 region has the DNA TGTGCCAGCAGTGAAGTAGCGGGGGGCGACAATGAGCAGTTCTTC. Protein product: CASSEVAGGDNEQFF.

This chain uses TRBV2 with TRBJ2-2, with 10 bases lining up with TRBD1. The CDR3 runs to 14 residues. Germline V CDR1 and CDR2: SNHLY, FYNNEI. The J segment lost 5 bases and the V segment lost 7 bases, leaving 4 bases of the junction unmatched. The CDR3 protein is CASNGQGGTGELFF. As DNA, the CDR3 is TGTGCCAGCAATGGACAGGGGGGAACCGGGGAGCTGTTTTTT.

For this clone: A read error may account for a junction end that differs from germline. The V call is TRBV5-1, the J call TRBJ1-1; TRBD1 matches at 9 bases. The germline gives CDR1 SGHRS, CDR2 YFSETQ. The length of the CDR3 is 13 residues. CDR3 sequence: CASSRTGDTEDFF. CDR3 DNA sequence: TGCGCCAGCAGCAGGACAGGGGACACTGAAGATTTCTTT.